Reported below is one T cell receptor beta chain. Its cognate antigen is unknown. Making the TCR beta libraries involved quantitative 5'-RACE with molecular barcodes. In TCRdb, the 5' RACE reads were re-called with MiXCR into one record per CDR3 protein. The table has some 840,000 distinct CDR3 sequences, over 9.5% seen once. This sample is part of a study of CD8 T cells in ankylosing spondylitis. Study-level findings and limits: Blood of patients with ankylosing spondylitis appeared to be characterized by a TCR beta motif of 8 or 9 highly homologous variants.

Germline CDR1 reads KGHDR; CDR2 reads SFDVKD. V was cut by 5 bases and J by 4 bases, with 19 bases left in between. This CDR3 comprises 16 residues. Material for sequencing was blood, either unsorted or a sorted T cell fraction (not recorded which). This chain uses TRBV24-1 with TRBJ1-1; D is undetermined. This sequence was found in a male donor with ankylosing spondylitis. The CDR3 loop is CATSASTEMGLTEAFF. CDR3 DNA: TGTGCCACCAGTGCCTCCACGGAGATGGGCCTCACTGAAGCTTTCTTT.